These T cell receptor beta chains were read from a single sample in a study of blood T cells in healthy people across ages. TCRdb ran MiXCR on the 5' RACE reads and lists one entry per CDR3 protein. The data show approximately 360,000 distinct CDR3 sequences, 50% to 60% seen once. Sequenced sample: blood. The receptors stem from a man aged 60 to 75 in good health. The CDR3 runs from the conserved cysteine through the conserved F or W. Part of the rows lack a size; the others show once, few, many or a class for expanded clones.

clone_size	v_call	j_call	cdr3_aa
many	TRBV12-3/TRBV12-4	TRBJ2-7	CASSPGGGEVSYEQYF
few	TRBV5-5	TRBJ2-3	CASSWNMGVSTDTQYF
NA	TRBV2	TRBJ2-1	CASSPGRGHNEQFF
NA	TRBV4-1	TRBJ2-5	CASSQVTGGRETQYF
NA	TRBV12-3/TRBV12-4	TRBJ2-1	CASSFRVGGNEQFF
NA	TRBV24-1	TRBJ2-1	CASILAGGSEQFF
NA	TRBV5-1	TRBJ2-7	CASSLEGFSYEQYF
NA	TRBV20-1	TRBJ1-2	CSMTGNYGYTF
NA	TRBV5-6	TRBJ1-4	CASSLRREKLFF
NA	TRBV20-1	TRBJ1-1	CSARLSGGAMATEAFF
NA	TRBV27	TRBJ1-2	CASSSDSEWGYTF
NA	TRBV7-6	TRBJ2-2	CASSPQPGGPSTGELFF
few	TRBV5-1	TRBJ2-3	CASSRSSTDTQYF
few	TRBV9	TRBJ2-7	CASSPRQGTYEQYF
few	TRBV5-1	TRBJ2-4	CASSLAGNANIQYF
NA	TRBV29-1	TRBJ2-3	CSVHRITDTQYF
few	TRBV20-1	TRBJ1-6	CSAPSGPLPRALHF
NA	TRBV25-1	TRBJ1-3	CASSPTIEHSGNTIYF
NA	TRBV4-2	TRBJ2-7	CASRTGTSSDEQYF
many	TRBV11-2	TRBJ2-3	CASSPYSTSGGYLADTQYF
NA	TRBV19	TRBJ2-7	CASSPPDSQTYEQYF
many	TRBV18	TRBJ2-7	CASSPGTGSYEQYF
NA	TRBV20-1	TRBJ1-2	CSATPGQNSYGYTF
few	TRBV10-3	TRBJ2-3	CAISESSSGPYTDTQYF
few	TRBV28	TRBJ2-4	CASSLLHAPKVQYF
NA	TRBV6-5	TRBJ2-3	CASSLRVGPDTQYF
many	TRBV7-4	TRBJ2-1	CASSPQFF
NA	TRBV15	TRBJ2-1	CATSRVGLFSYNEQFF
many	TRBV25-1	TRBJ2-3	CASSGRLLTDTQYF
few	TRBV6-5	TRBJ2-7	CAGRGGGQGAEQYF
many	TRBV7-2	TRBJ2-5	CASSLVLQETQYF
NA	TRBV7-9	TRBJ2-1	CASSLEGSGNYEQFF
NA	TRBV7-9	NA	CASRTGAGEQYF